What follows is one TCR beta chain and its context. What it binds is unknown. Germline V gives CDR1 SGHTA, CDR2 FQGNSA. With 5 bases removed from V and 1 base from J, the gap between germline ends came to 12 bases. CDR3 length equals 15 residues. Sampled blood was obtained at baseline, cycle 4 day 1, and cycle 7 day 1. This sample stems from a study of OX40 agonist ivuxolimab in advanced cancers. Study-wide context: Two cutaneous melanoma patients and one hepatocellular carcinoma patient, three in all, had partial responses. Broader study findings: Determination of antigen specificity was not performed for the expanded peripheral T cells.

The data were produced by immunoSEQ multiplex PCR, yet TCRdb's version contains in-frame clones alone and is incomplete. The sample yields tens of thousands of clones, about 86% seen once. V and J are TRBV7-2 and TRBJ2-1; D is ambiguous. The input for sequencing was CD4+ or CD8+ T cells sorted from blood, taken in a trial of the OX40 agonist ivuxolimab. The origin of this receptor is an adult with an advanced solid tumor such as melanoma, head and neck, liver or kidney cancer. The CDR3 loop reads CASSPRGASYNEQFF. CDR3 coding DNA: TGTGCCAGCAGCCCGCGCGGCGCTTCCTACAATGAGCAGTTCTTC.